This TCR beta chain was found in a study of T-cell memory formation after mild COVID-19. Trimming cost V 6 bases and J 5 bases; bases outside gene matches: 13. The CDR3 is made up of 16 amino acids. Employing constant-segment primers, 5'RACE generated TCR alpha and TCR beta cDNA libraries bearing sample barcodes and UMIs. Each CDR3 protein gets one entry after TCRdb re-called the 5' RACE reads with MiXCR. Among hundreds of thousands of distinct CDR3 sequences listed, around 20% were seen once. The specimen sequenced was PBMCs or a T cell subset sorted from them (not recorded which). This rearrangement joins TRBV12-3 or TRBV12-4 to TRBJ2-1; 7 bases agree with TRBD1. This clonotype was sampled from an adult woman who had mild COVID-19 (a few samples of this study predate the infection). Cell type and time point are not known. This chain's CDR3 is CASSHRQGRLHNEQFF. The CDR3 DNA reads as TGTGCCAGCAGCCACAGACAGGGTCGTCTCCACAATGAGCAGTTCTTC.